This T cell receptor beta chain stems from a study of shared clonotypes between healthy human individuals. Per sorted-subset replicate PCR, input was 200 to 250 ng DNA, representing some 30,000 T cell genomes. Data came from immunoSEQ multiplex PCR; TCRdb stores just in-frame clones and leaves some out. The data hold just over 2,000,000 clones, with 90% to 95% observed a single time. About this clone itself: No antigen is known for it.

The study, taken as a whole, reports: The rarefaction results pointed to incomplete sorted-subset sequencing despite large depth.

Sequencing was done on a sample of naive CD4+ T cells sorted from blood. Subset reported: CD45RA+ positively selected. The source is a man younger than 35 in good health.

For the CDR3, the DNA is TGCGCCAGCAGCCAAGGGGGCCTCGCGGGAGATACGCAGTATTTT. It translates to CASSQGGLAGDTQYF. The chain employs TRBV4-3 and TRBJ2-3; D possibly uses TRBD1 or TRBD2 (5 bases each). CDR3 size: 15 residues. Trimming removed 1 base from V and 5 bases from J, with 13 bases in between. The germline V gene has CDR1 LGHNA and CDR2 YSLEER.